This section outlines one T cell receptor (beta chain) sequence together with its context. This sample was included in a study of blood T cell repertoires in COVID-19. V lost 6 bases, J lost 9 bases, and 15 bases lay in between. The CDR3 totals 13 residues. Libraries were prepared by immunoSEQ multiplex PCR; TCRdb keeps only in-frame clonotypes and omits some of them. The sample lists over 100,000 clones; 70% to 90% were seen once. The sequenced material came from peripheral blood. The genes are TRBV12-3 or TRBV12-4 and TRBJ2-1, with TRBD1 as a possible D gene (6 bases). The clonotype originates from a woman aged 55 to 70 with acute or convalescent COVID-19. As DNA, the CDR3 is TGTGCCAGCAGGGGTAACAGGGCCGGTGAGCAGTTCTTC. The encoded protein is CASRGNRAGEQFF.